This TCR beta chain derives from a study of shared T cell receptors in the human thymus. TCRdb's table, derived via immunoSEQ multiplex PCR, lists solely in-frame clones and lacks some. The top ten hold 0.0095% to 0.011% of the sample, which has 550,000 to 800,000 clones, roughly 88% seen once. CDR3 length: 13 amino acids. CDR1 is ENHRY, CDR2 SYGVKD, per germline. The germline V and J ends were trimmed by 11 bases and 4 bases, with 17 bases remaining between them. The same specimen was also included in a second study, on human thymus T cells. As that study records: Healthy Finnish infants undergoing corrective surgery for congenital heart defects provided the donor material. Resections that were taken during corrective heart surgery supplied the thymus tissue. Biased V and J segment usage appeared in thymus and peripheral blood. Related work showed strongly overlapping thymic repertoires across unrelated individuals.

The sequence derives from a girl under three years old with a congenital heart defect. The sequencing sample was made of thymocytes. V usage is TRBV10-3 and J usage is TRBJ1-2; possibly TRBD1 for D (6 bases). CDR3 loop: CAARGVFSYGYTF. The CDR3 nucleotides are TGTGCCGCCAGGGGAGTTTTCAGCTATGGCTACACCTTC.